This T cell receptor beta chain was captured by sequencing in a study of control samples from healthy donors and cancer patients. Repertoires were generated with immunoSEQ multiplex PCR, while TCRdb's copy carries only in-frame clones and drops some. The table lists 150,000 to 200,000 clones, roughly 93% of them singletons. This CDR3 spans 18 amino acids. Germline CDR1 SGHVS, CDR2 FQNEAQ. V dropped 2 bases and J dropped 0 bases, with 16 bases sitting between them. Specimen: blood. The receptor comes from a man aged 18 to 30 in good health. This rearrangement joins TRBV7-8 to TRBJ1-4; TRBD1 might be the D (5 bases). DNA of the CDR3: TGTGCCAGCAGCTTACGAGCGGGCTGGGGCCCAACTAATGAAAAACTGTTTTTT. It encodes CASSLRAGWGPTNEKLFF. The full variable domain, its missing parts supplied by reference TRBV7-8 and TRBJ1-4, is GAGVSQSPRYKVAKRGQDVALRCDPISGHVSLFWYQQALGQGPEFLTYFQNEAQLDKSGLPSDRFFAERPEGSVSTLKIQRTQQEDSAVYLCASSLRAGWGPTNEKLFFGSGTQLSVL.